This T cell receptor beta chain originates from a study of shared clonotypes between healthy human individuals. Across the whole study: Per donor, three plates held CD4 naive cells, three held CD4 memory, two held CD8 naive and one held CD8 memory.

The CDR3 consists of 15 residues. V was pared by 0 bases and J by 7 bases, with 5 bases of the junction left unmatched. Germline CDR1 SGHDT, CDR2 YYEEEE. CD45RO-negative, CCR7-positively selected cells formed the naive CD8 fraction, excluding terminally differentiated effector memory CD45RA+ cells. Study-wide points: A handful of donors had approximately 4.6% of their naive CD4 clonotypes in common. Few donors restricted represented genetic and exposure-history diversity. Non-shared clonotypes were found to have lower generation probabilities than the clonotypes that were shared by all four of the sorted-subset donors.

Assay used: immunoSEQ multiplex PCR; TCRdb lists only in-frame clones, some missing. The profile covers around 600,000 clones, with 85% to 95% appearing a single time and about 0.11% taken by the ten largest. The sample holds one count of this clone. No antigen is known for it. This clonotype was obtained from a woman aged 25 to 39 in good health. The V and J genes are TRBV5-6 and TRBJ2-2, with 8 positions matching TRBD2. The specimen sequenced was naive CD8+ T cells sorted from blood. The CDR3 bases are TGTGCCAGCAGCTTGGAGCGGGAGAAGGTCGGGGAGCTGTTTTTT. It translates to CASSLEREKVGELFF.